Below, 5 T cell receptor beta chains from the same sample are listed, as sequenced in a study of response to subunit inactivated influenza vaccine. TCRdb re-called the RT-PCR reads with MiXCR, one entry per CDR3 protein. The sample includes roughly 540,000 distinct CDR3 sequences, roughly 25% of them seen just once. This sample also appeared in a second study, on T cells expressing NK-cell markers. That work contributes: For TCR beta, cDNA was produced by 5'RACE template switching with UMIs.

The starting material was CD4+ T cells sorted from PBMCs, obtained 11 to 12 days after vaccination. The source is a man between 45 and 60 years old who received an inactivated influenza vaccine.

The chain links TRBV4-2 to TRBJ1-1; D perhaps matches TRBD1 (5 bases). V was pared by 5 bases and J by 3 bases, with 22 bases between. CDR1 and CDR2 (germline): LGHNA, YNFKEQ. The CDR3 spans 17 residues. The CDR3 nucleotides read TGTGCCAGCAGCGTCCAGGGTCTTTTAGGTATCGACACTGAAGCTTTCTTT. Its translation: CASSVQGLLGIDTEAFF.

V is TRBV28 and J is TRBJ2-7; the match to TRBD2 covers 9 bases. Trimming cost V 2 bases and J 5 bases; bases outside gene matches: 19. This CDR3 has 19 residues. The germline V gene encodes CDR1 MDHEN and CDR2 SYDVKM. CDR3 nucleotides: TGTGCCAGCAGTTTACTTACCTTTACGGGACTAGCAAAGACGGACGAGCAGTACTTC. It encodes CASSLLTFTGLAKTDEQYF.

This clonotype has a handful of counts. The V and J genes are TRBV5-1 and TRBJ2-3; TRBD1 aligns across 7 bases. The V gene's germline CDR1 is SGHRS and CDR2 YFSETQ. CDR3 length: 15 residues. J was trimmed by 4 bases and V by 5 bases; bases with no gene match: 10. CDR3: CASRPRQGGSDTQYF. The CDR3 region has the DNA TGCGCCAGCAGACCCCGACAGGGCGGTTCAGATACGCAGTATTTT.

The chain carries TRBV20-1 and TRBJ2-5; the D gene is possibly TRBD2 (5 bases). The CDR3 totals 13 residues. The germline gives CDR1 DFQATT, CDR2 SNEGSKA (reference sequence). With 1 base removed from V and 5 bases from J, the gap between germline ends came to 11 bases. The CDR3 nucleotides read TGCAGTGCTAGAGGACTCTCGGGGGAGACCCAGTACTTC. Residues: CSARGLSGETQYF.

This clonotype was seen only a few times. The J gene is TRBJ2-2, the V gene TRBV29-1; TRBD2 agrees at 9 bases. The J segment lost 0 bases and the V segment lost 7 bases, leaving 3 bases of the junction unmatched. The CDR3 totals 14 residues. Per the germline V gene, CDR1 is SQVTM and CDR2 is ANQGSEA. As DNA, the CDR3 is TGCAGCGCCGCGGGAGGGGCGAACACCGGGGAGCTGTTTTTT. Translated, it gives CSAAGGANTGELFF.